This T cell receptor beta chain was sequenced during a study of OX40 agonist ivuxolimab in advanced cancers. About the study: An anti-OX40 (CD134) antibody with agonistic activity, ivuxolimab, was administered to patients. Study observations and caveats: Both CD4+ and CD8+ T cell populations in blood had undergone clonal expansion by week 6 at 0.1 to 3.0 mg/kg.

Here immunoSEQ multiplex PCR was the method, and the copy in TCRdb shows in-frame clones only, minus some. The sample has some 43,000 clones, 88% seen once. This clone was detected once. Its specificity is unknown. Germline V gene sequence: CDR1 SEHNR, CDR2 FQNEAQ (reference sequence). This CDR3 spans 14 amino acids. Trimming at V came to 2 bases and at J to 8 bases, leaving 7 bases not matched to a gene. The sample in question was CD4+ or CD8+ T cells sorted from blood, obtained in a trial of the OX40 agonist ivuxolimab. The V gene is TRBV7-9, the J gene TRBJ1-1; TRBD1 matches 8 bases. The receptor's source is an adult with an advanced solid tumor such as melanoma, head and neck, liver or kidney cancer. CDR3 sequence: CASSLPGGQDEAFF. The DNA of the CDR3 is TGTGCCAGCAGCTTACCGGGGGGACAGGACGAAGCTTTCTTT.